The subject of this entry is one T cell receptor beta chain. At one of its ends the junction is not consistent with the germline gene, which may arise from a read error. Amplification yielded TCR beta CDR3 regions, with RNA transcripts as the source. During a first-round RT-PCR of the TCR CDR3, the HTBI primer set was used. TCRdb used MiXCR to reprocess the multiplex PCR reads, holding one entry per CDR3 protein. The sample contains about 480,000 distinct CDR3 sequences, roughly 25% of which appear only once. This sample is part of a study of T cells in Graves' hyperthyroidism and ophthalmopathy. Study summary: Peripheral blood specimens were obtained at initial diagnosis, prior to any treatment.

Clinical symptoms, serum thyroxine, TRAb, thyroid ultrasound and orbital computed tomography established diagnosis. More than 9.5 ml fresh peripheral blood yielded the PBMCs. The sample was blood. The TCR was taken from a woman between 25 and 40 years old with Graves' ophthalmopathy.

The CDR3 DNA reads as TGTACCAGCAGTTGGGGGCACACCGGGGAGCTGTTTTTT. It codes for CTSSWGHTGELFF. The chain combines TRBV27 with TRBJ2-2; D might be TRBD1 (6 bases). This CDR3 is 13 amino acids long. Germline assignment: CDR1 MNHEY and CDR2 SMNVEV (reference sequence).